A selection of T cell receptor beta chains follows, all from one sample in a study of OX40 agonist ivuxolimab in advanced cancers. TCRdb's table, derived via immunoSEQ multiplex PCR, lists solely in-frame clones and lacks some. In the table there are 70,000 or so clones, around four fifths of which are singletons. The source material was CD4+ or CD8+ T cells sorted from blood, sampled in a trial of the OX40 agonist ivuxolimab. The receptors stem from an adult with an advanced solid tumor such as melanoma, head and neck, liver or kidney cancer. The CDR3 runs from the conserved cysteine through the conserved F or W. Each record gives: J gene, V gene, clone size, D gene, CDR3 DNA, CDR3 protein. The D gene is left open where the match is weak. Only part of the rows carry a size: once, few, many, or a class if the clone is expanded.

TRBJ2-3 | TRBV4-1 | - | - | TGCGCCAGCAGCCAGGCCACAAGCACAGATACGCAGTATTTT | CASSQATSTDTQYF
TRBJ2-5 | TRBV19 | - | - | TGTGCCAGTAGTATAGATCCGCGGGCCATCCAAGAGACCCAGTACTTC | CASSIDPRAIQETQYF
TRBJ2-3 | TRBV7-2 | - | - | TGTGCCAGCAGCTTATACTCTTTCACAGATACGCAGTATTTT | CASSLYSFTDTQYF
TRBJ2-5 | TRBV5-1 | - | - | TGCGCCAGCAAAGACGGGGGGCCCCGGGCCCAAGAGACCCAGTACTTC | CASKDGGPRAQETQYF
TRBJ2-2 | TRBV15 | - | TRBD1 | TGTGCCACCGGCTGGCGGACAGGGAACACCGGGGAGCTGTTTTTT | CATGWRTGNTGELFF
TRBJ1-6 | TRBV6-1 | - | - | TGTGCCAGCAGAGACTACGTCGGTAATTCACCCCTCCACTTT | CASRDYVGNSPLHF
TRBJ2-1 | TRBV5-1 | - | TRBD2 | TGCGCCAGCAGCTCCGTTAGCGGGGGGGCCGCTGAGCAGTTCTTC | CASSSVSGGAAEQFF
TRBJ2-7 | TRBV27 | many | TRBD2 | TGTGCCAGCAGTTTTCTTACTAGCGGTACCTACGAGCAGTACTTC | CASSFLTSGTYEQYF
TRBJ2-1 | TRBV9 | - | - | TGTGCCAGCAGCGGCGCCGGACAGACTCTTTCCTACAATGAGCAGTTCTTC | CASSGAGQTLSYNEQFF
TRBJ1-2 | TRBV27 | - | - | TGTGCCAGCAGTCCCGGACAGTTTTCTGGCTACACCTTC | CASSPGQFSGYTF
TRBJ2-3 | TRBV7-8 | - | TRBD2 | TGTGCCAGCTCACTCGGTAGCGGGGTCCACACAGATACGCAGTATTTT | CASSLGSGVHTDTQYF
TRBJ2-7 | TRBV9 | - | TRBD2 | TGTGCCAGCAGCGTAGGGGGAGGCGGGAGTGGCGAGCAGTACTTC | CASSVGGGGSGEQYF
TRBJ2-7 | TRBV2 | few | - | TGTGCCAGCAGTCCGGGACGAGCCTACGAGCAGTACTTC | CASSPGRAYEQYF
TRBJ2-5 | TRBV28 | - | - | TGTGCCAGCGGTTTCGTAGGCAGGGGCCAAGAGACCCAGTACTTC | CASGFVGRGQETQYF
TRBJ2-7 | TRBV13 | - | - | TGTGCCAGCAGCTTTGGCTACGAGCAGTACTTC | CASSFGYEQYF
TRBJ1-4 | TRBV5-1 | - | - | TGCGCCAGCAGCTCTGAACTGCAGGTGGGGTTCGGTTCTAATGAAAAACTGTTTTTT | CASSSELQVGFGSNEKLFF
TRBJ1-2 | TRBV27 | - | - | TGTGCCAGCAGTTTAGGAGGAGGTTTTTACGGCTACACCTTC | CASSLGGGFYGYTF
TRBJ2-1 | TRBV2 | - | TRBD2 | TGTGCCAGCAGTGAATCCCTAGCGGAGCTCAATGAGCAGTTCTTC | CASSESLAELNEQFF
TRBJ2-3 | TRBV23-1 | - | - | TGCGCCAGCAGTCAACGGCTTACCACAGATACGCAGTATTTT | CASSQRLTTDTQYF
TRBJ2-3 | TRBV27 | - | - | TGTGCCAGCAGTTTGGACTTCCTAGGGGGAGATACGCAGTATTTT | CASSLDFLGGDTQYF
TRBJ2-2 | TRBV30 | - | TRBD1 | TGTGCCTGGAGTGTACAGGGGACCGGGGAGCTGTTTTTT | CAWSVQGTGELFF
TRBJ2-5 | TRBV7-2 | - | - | TGTGCCAGCAGCTTAATGGTACAGCGCCAAGAGACCCAGTACTTC | CASSLMVQRQETQYF
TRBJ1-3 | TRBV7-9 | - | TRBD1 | TGTGCCAGCAGCTTCCTTGACAGGGCTGGAAACACCATATATTTT | CASSFLDRAGNTIYF
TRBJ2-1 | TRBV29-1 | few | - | TGCAGCGTTGAAGATAAAGGGGCTAGCGTAGCCTACAATGAGCAGTTCTTC | CSVEDKGASVAYNEQFF
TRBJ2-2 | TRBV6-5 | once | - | TGTGCCAGCATTAAAACGGGCGGGGAGCTGTTTTTT | CASIKTGGELFF
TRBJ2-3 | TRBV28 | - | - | TGTGCCAGCACCACCCTCGGGGCTAGCACAGATACGCAGTATTTT | CASTTLGASTDTQYF
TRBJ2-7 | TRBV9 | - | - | TGTGCCAGCAGCGTAGGGAGCGGATCCTACGAGCAGTACTTC | CASSVGSGSYEQYF
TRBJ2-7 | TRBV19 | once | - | TGTGCCAGTAGTGGGTTGGGACGCGAGCAGTACTTC | CASSGLGREQYF
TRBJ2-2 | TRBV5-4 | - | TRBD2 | TGTGCCAGCAGCTTGGTTACTAGCGGGAGATTCAACACCGGGGAGCTGTTTTTT | CASSLVTSGRFNTGELFF
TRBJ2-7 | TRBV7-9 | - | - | TGTGCCAGCAGCTTCGGGGGCGAGCAGTACTTC | CASSFGGEQYF